This TCR beta chain was identified during a study of CD8 T cells in Susac syndrome (dated by TCRdb to the late 2010s). At the level of the whole study: The study used repertoire sequencing to test whether antigen drove CD8+ T cell activation and differentiation in Susac syndrome. The paper as a whole reports these results and caveats: The TCR sequencing and HLA analysis was acknowledged to have included a relatively small number of individuals.

Peripheral blood CD8+ and CD4+ T cells from healthy donors, Susac syndrome patients and multiple sclerosis patients were profiled using high-throughput TCR beta sequencing. The multiple sclerosis controls were treatment-naive patients who had stable or active relapsing-remitting disease and met the revised McDonald criteria. Bulk CD8+ and CD4+ T cells were purified by magnetic negative isolation, while CD8+ TEMRA cells were enriched using FACS. Blood was collected in EDTA tubes and processed within 24 hours, with PBMCs isolated through density gradient centrifugation. PBMCs destined for TCR sequencing were cryopreserved in liquid nitrogen and later thawed in a 37 °C water bath. The sorted or isolated CD4+, CD8+ and CD8+ TEMRA cells had a purity of 90% or higher. RNA was extracted using the RNeasy kit, and roughly 0.5 to 1 ug of the RNA was reverse transcribed with random hexamers. TCR beta CDR3 regions were amplified with the immunoSEQ multiplex PCR assay covering 54 Vbeta and 13 Jbeta segments. PCR amplification bias was corrected by using a synthetic template baseline for primer optimization and computational correction. On the authors' methods: Only productive sequences were kept, with reads annotated to V, D and J genes according to IMGT and analyzed in immunoSEQ Analyzer. Clonality was computed as one minus Shannon entropy normalized by log2 of the number of productive unique sequences. For each patient and control, public and private clones were evaluated among the 100 most prevalent clones. A clone was defined as Susac-specific if it was absent from the healthy and MS cohorts, from roughly 980 published viral clones and from other ImmuneACCESS disease sequences. TCRdb reprocessed the public reads (quality trimming at Q25 with fastp, clone calling with MiXCR) and kept in-frame beta chains. When rows share a CDR3 protein, they turn into one entry using the most common DNA and genes. Here the V and J calls rest on TCRdb's processing, not on the authors' analysis. For this sample the table gives some 110,000 distinct CDR3 sequences, of which about 92% were detected only once. The ten largest clones add up to under 0.095% of the sample.

As concerns this clonotype: Its antigen is currently not known. Per-base qualities were not stored, and no clone one base away is much larger.

Looking up the germline V gene yields CDR1 MNHNS and CDR2 SASEGT. Clipping removes 6 bases from V and 1 base from J, with 9 as the unmatched junction base count. Taken from cysteine to phenylalanine, the CDR3 has 16 residues. Solely the CDR3 DNA is kept, with 48 bases framed from the first base. This clonotype originated in a human donor with multiple sclerosis. The sequenced material came from CD4+ T cells from PBMCs. Recombination connected TRBV6-1 to TRBJ2-1; 7 junctional bases match TRBD1. For the CDR3, the sequence is CASRISGQQSYNEQFF. The base sequence is TGTGCCAGCAGAATCTCGGGACAGCAATCCTACAATGAGCAGTTCTTC.